This section outlines one TCR beta chain sequence together with its context. What antigen it recognizes has not been identified. The sample holds no much larger clone one base away, and base qualities are not on file. This entry is derived from a study of naive and memory T cell subsets (dated by TCRdb to about 2017). Context from the whole study: Sorted naive and memory T cell subsets from peripheral blood were analyzed in the study using a UMI-based, open-source pipeline for TCR alpha and beta sequencing. The functional CMV T cell responses agreed completely with IgG serology results. RNA was DNase-treated and reverse transcribed with TCR constant-region primers, mostly using SuperScript III.

The paper's findings and limits, for the study overall: Once error correction was done, more than 95% of naive TCR sequences showed up just once, which made the naive abundance distributions much steeper than those of the memory subsets. A power law was followed by TCR abundance, with an exponent that differed between naive and memory subsets but was consistent across the three individuals. A clonotype was defined as a single alpha or beta chain sequence rather than as a paired alpha/beta receptor. In both CD4 and CD8 cells, a rise in Gini index and a fall in Shannon and inverse Simpson diversity were observed from naive through CM, EM and EMRA. RNA-based TCR counts may be influenced by expression changes linked to T cell activation and differentiation. The repertoire findings for the naive and memory subsets could not be validated, as no ground truth was available. Naive repertoires, especially CD8, contained a few larger clonotypes, possibly memory cells re-expressing CD45RA.

Library prep was done by UMI-ligation and nested PCR. The beta constant-region primer consisted of an equimolar mixture of two oligonucleotides that together covered TRBC1 and TRBC2. The ligated cDNA went through four rounds of PCR with nested alpha and beta constant-region primers together with the SP2 primer. A single-stranded oligonucleotide containing the SP2 primer and a 12-nucleotide UMI was joined to the 3' end of the cDNA by T4 RNA ligase 1. Incubation of the ligation reaction was carried out at 16 degrees C for about 18-25 hours. PCR2 was usually performed as a SYBR Green qPCR and halted at a preset threshold so that over-amplification would not occur. All purifications after the first were performed with Agencourt AMPure XP magnetic beads. Library quantification was done by Qubit, followed by a TapeStation check on which the main peak was expected at around 650 bp. Sequencing of the pooled libraries was done on an Illumina MiSeq using v2 2x251 paired-end kits, which typically yielded roughly 0.85-2.3 million reads per sample. Libraries were pooled at approximately 4 nM per sample, and roughly 4.5-7% PhiX was added to improve cluster recognition. From the authors' description of their analysis: Using tag matching that tolerated one base-pair mismatch, Decombinator assigned V and J genes to FASTQ reads that had been processed by Demultiplexor. Collapsinator relied on UMIs to fix sequencing errors as well as frequency errors caused by PCR heterogeneity. TCRs were translated and CDR3s were extracted from the conserved cysteine to the FGXG phenylalanine by CDR3Translator, with non-productive sequences being flagged. Gini, Shannon entropy and inverse Simpson indices were calculated on repertoires that had been subsampled to equal numbers of UMI-defined TCRs. Within the linear range, a power law was fitted by maximum likelihood to the distributions of clonotype abundance. For one naive CD8 sample, the pipeline and MIGEC produced similar UMI counts, unique TCR numbers and clonal distributions. In one analysis, naive TCRs that were also found in any memory subset of the same donor were excluded from the naive repertoire. A set of 7,322 CMV-associated CDR3 sequences, compiled from VDJdb and a published dataset, was used to search the repertoires. TCRdb redid the processing of the public reads, applying fastp at Q25 and MiXCR, and retained in-frame beta chains. Rows with one shared CDR3 protein collapse into an entry with the most common genes and DNA. V and J calls and clone size were set by TCRdb, not the authors. The sample profile shows roughly 83,000 distinct CDR3 sequences; about 10% of them were found once. The biggest ten clones account for just over 0.13% of the sample.

From the second PCR step onward, the TCR alpha chain libraries and the TCR beta chain libraries were amplified separately. Donor CMV status was determined by IFNgamma production from CD4+ T cells after overnight stimulation of fresh PBMCs with CMV viral lysate. Miltenyi beads were used first to positively select CD4 T cells, and CD8 T cells were then positively selected from the CD4-negative fraction. Cells were stained for CD3, CD4, CD8, CD45RA, CD27 and a live/dead dye and were sorted on a BD Aria II into four subsets based on CD45RA and CD27. Blood came from three healthy volunteers, each fractionated into CD4 and CD8 T cells and then into four differentiation subsets. Roughly 110 ml of peripheral blood was collected from each donor, and PBMC were isolated by Ficoll-Paque PLUS density-gradient centrifugation. The sorted cells were lysed in RLT buffer, after which RNA was extracted using a Qiagen RNeasy kit and kept at -80 degrees C.

The germline V gene (reference sequence) specifies LNHNV as CDR1 and YYDKDF as CDR2. CDR3 length: 15 amino acids, cysteine to phenylalanine. Kept here is only the CDR3 DNA, which spans 45 bases and is read in frame from base 1. V lost 5 bases and J lost 4 bases; the stretch between them is 14 bases long. The V gene is TRBV15 and the J gene is TRBJ1-4; a weak D assignment points to TRBD1 (6 bases agree). This TCR came from a human donor in good health. The sample consisted of naive CD4+ T cells from blood. The intended sense of this specimen's cell subset or site label: naive T cells, CD45RA high CD27+. The DNA sequence is as follows: TGTGCCACCAGCTCCCTGGACAGAGTTAATGAAAAACTGTTTTTT. Its protein reads: CATSSLDRVNEKLFF.